This is a list of T cell receptor beta chains from one sample in a study of T cells expressing NK-cell markers. TCRdb reworked the 5' RACE reads into one entry per CDR3 protein, no DNA. The sample yields about 460,000 distinct CDR3 sequences, of which the top ten take up roughly 1.4%. Sequencing was carried out using blood T cells: a sorted CD56 or NKG2C T cell subset, CD4+ or CD8+ T cells, or bulk PBMC T cells (not recorded which). The receptors stem from a woman in her forties or fifties in good health. Both conserved end residues are part of each CDR3.

V gene,J gene,CDR3 protein
TRBV3-1,TRBJ1-6,CASSQDLDRGFSPLHF
TRBV5-1,TRBJ2-1,CASSALILLDYNEQFF
TRBV20-1,TRBJ2-1,CSAEASGNEQFF
TRBV5-1,TRBJ2-1,CASQGGGQVSEQFF
TRBV27,TRBJ1-1,CASSLQGFRTEAFF
TRBV5-1,TRBJ2-1,CASSLELALAYNEQFF
TRBV29-1,TRBJ2-1,CSVGSERFSSYNEQFF
TRBV5-1,TRBJ2-1,CASSSGGLAGVLEQFF
TRBV3-1,TRBJ2-3,CASSQLAGLGDTQYF
TRBV20-1,TRBJ2-7,CSAWRLAGDNSYEQYF
TRBV29-1,TRBJ2-2,CSIFSAGEGTGELFF
TRBV5-4,TRBJ2-1,CASVPQSPQPNEQFF
TRBV2,TRBJ2-3,CASRPRKTDTQYF
TRBV7-6,TRBJ2-1,CASSLEDRGKEQFF
TRBV28,TRBJ2-2,CASSTGGVGELFF
TRBV20-1,TRBJ2-1,CSAPRVAGEQFF
TRBV20-1,TRBJ1-1,CSADPTGVGTEAFF